This T cell receptor (beta chain) was recorded in a study of CD8 T cells in Susac syndrome. The CDR3 has 14 amino acids. V was shortened by 2 bases and J by 5 bases, with 12 bases between the two germline ends. The germline CDR1 and CDR2 sequences are DFQATT and SNEGSKA (reference sequence). When the RNA was reverse transcribed, random hexamers were used with an input of 0.5 to 1 ug. A multiplex approach, immunoSEQ multiplex PCR, amplified TCR beta CDR3 across 54 Vbeta and 13 Jbeta. TCRdb reanalysed the immunoSEQ multiplex PCR reads using MiXCR and keeps one entry per CDR3 protein. The table lists approximately 100,000 distinct CDR3 sequences, about 96% of them singletons. CD8+ and CD4+ T cells were negatively isolated; TEMRA cells were FACS-enriched.

The specimen was CD4+ T cells from PBMCs. This clonotype originated in a human donor in good health. This chain uses TRBV20-1 with TRBJ2-2; tentatively, D is TRBD1 or TRBD2 (5 bases each). In DNA form, the CDR3 reads TGCAGTGCTAGAAGTAGGGGCGGGACCGGGGAGCTGTTTTTT. Its protein is CSARSRGGTGELFF.